This entry features one T cell receptor beta chain sequence. What it recognizes is unknown. This entry comes from a study of T cells expressing NK-cell markers. Study information: The TCR beta repertoires originated in sorted CD3+CD56+NKG2C+, CD3+CD56+NKG2C- and CD3+CD56-NKG2C+ T cells. Of eight sequenced donors, seven were HCMV-seropositive and one HCMV-seronegative. Study-wide points: These same clonotypes (in several donors) also led the CD3+CD56-NKG2C+ fraction.

From the 5' RACE reads, TCRdb lists one entry per CDR3 protein and no DNA. The sample table includes roughly 350,000 distinct CDR3 sequences. There are 11 residues in the CDR3. Germline V gene sequence: CDR1 MNHNY, CDR2 SVGAGI (reference sequence). The sample comprised blood T cells: a sorted CD56 or NKG2C T cell subset, CD4+ or CD8+ T cells, or bulk PBMC T cells (not recorded which). This rearrangement joins TRBV6-6 to TRBJ2-1; TCRdb gives TRBD2 as the D gene, but with no DNA this cannot be confirmed. The source is a man aged 18-75 years in good health. This chain's CDR3 is CASSLPPEQFF.